This TCR beta chain was recovered during a study of blood T cells in healthy people across ages. A note on this clonotype: No antigen is known for it.

Alongside a J-beta primer mix, a sample-barcoded 5' primer served in a second PCR lasting about 7 to 11 cycles. TCRdb passed the 5' RACE reads through MiXCR, listing each CDR3 protein once. The sample has about 1.5 million distinct CDR3 sequences, roughly 43% seen once. Study conclusions and caveats: Researchers said unsorted PBMCs prevented a conclusive naive versus antigen-experienced comparison. Fewer expanded clones and more diversity marked long-lived versus aged donors.

Sequenced: blood. This clonotype originated in a woman aged 18-30 years in good health.

The CDR3 DNA reads TGTGCCAGCACCGGGGGGGCAAGGAATGAGCAGTTCTTC. It encodes CASTGGARNEQFF. The chain uses TRBV27 and TRBJ2-1, with 8 nucleotides matching TRBD2. This CDR3 spans 13 amino acids. The germline V gene has CDR1 MNHEY and CDR2 SMNVEV (reference sequence). V dropped 7 bases and J dropped 7; count of bases not matched to a gene: 6.